The present T cell receptor beta chain was sequenced within a study of blood T cell repertoires in COVID-19. The repertoire was sequenced with immunoSEQ multiplex PCR; TCRdb's copy has only in-frame clones and lacks some. In the table there are about 130,000 clones, about 82% of which are singletons. The sequencing input was peripheral blood. This TCR derives from a human donor in a cohort sampled during active COVID-19.

CDR3 nucleotides: TGCGCCAGCAGACTTTCGGGGGGCACCGGGGAGCTGTTTTTT. It specifies CASRLSGGTGELFF. The genes are TRBV10-1 and TRBJ2-2; 7 bases match TRBD2. The CDR3 has 14 amino acids. V dropped 6 bases and J dropped 4; count of bases not matched to a gene: 5. Germline CDR1 and CDR2: WNHNN and SYGVQD (reference sequence).